The source of this T cell receptor beta chain is a study of identical twins. This clonotype was picked up a small number of times. Its antigen is currently unknown. In TCRdb, the 5' RACE reads were re-called with MiXCR into one record per CDR3 protein. The sample includes around 450,000 distinct CDR3 sequences, approximately 14% seen only once; the top ten take about 0.52%. V was shortened by 3 bases and J by 2 bases, with 7 bases between the two germline ends. Germline lookup yields CDR1 LGHDT and CDR2 YNNKEL (reference sequence). CDR3 size: 14 residues. Overall study results and limits: The abundant beta clonotypes from cord blood had fewer insertions, and memory repertoires had none of this.

These records were also assigned to another study, of yellow fever vaccine responses in identical twins.

The sequence derives from a woman aged 18-29 years in good health. This chain connects TRBV3-1 to TRBJ2-2; D uncertain. Source material: CD4+ T cells sorted from blood. CDR3 nucleotide sequence: TGTGCCAGCAGCCAGAAACTAAACACCGGGGAGCTGTTTTTT. As protein: CASSQKLNTGELFF.